This T cell receptor beta chain appears in the sequencing data of a study of T cell changes during pregnancy in multiple sclerosis. Germline V CDR1 and CDR2: SGHAT, FQDESV (reference sequence). The CDR3 sequence is 14 residues long. V shed 5 bases, J shed 10 bases, and the junction held 8 bases outside the gene matches. The repertoire was sequenced with immunoSEQ multiplex PCR; TCRdb's copy has only in-frame clones and lacks some. The sample records about 36,000 clones, about 91% being singletons. This TCR was recovered from a female donor with multiple sclerosis, enrolled in a pregnancy study. The sequences come from CD4+ T cells from peripheral blood mononuclear cells, collected after pregnancy. V gene TRBV11-1 combines with J gene TRBJ2-4, with 10 bases that match TRBD2. Written as DNA, the CDR3 is TGTGCCAGCAGCCTTGGACTAGCGGTGAGGATTCAGTACTTC. Translating gives CASSLGLAVRIQYF.